Shown below are 11 T cell receptor beta chains from a single sample sequenced in a study of blood T cells in healthy people across ages. Sample-barcoded 5' priming and a J-beta primer mix drove a second PCR of roughly 7 to 11 cycles. TCRdb passed the 5' RACE reads through MiXCR, listing each CDR3 protein once. The table shows 800,000 to 950,000 distinct CDR3 sequences, with 25% to 30% occurring only once. The data were also submitted as part of a second study, on T cells of mothers and their children.

The sample was blood. The receptors were gathered from a woman between 35 and 50 years old in good health.

This clonotype was seen a handful of times. V usage is TRBV12-3 or TRBV12-4 and J usage is TRBJ1-1; D remains unclear. V lost 7 bases, J lost 0 bases, and 9 bases lay in between. The CDR3 runs 13 residues. In nucleotides, the CDR3 is TGTGCCAGCATCCCGTTTATGAACACTGAAGCTTTCTTT. Translated: CASIPFMNTEAFF.

The V call is TRBV12-3 or TRBV12-4, the J call TRBJ1-1; 7 nucleotides agree with TRBD1. Trimming at V came to 6 bases and at J to 1 base, leaving 5 bases not matched to a gene. CDR3 length equals 14 residues. CDR3 nucleotides: TGTGCCAGCAGCGACAGGGCGGGGAACACTGAAGCTTTCTTT. Translated, it gives CASSDRAGNTEAFF.

The V and J genes are TRBV7-2 and TRBJ2-5, with unresolved D. The CDR3 totals 17 residues. Trimming pared 5 bases from V and 4 bases from J, leaving 23 bases between. CDR1 is SGHTA and CDR2 is FQGNSA in the germline V gene. CDR3: CASSLSRAALVGETQYF. Here the CDR3 DNA reads TGTGCCAGCAGCCTAAGCCGGGCCGCTCTAGTGGGAGAGACCCAGTACTTC.

This chain uses TRBV12-3 or TRBV12-4 with TRBJ2-7; 7 positions agree with TRBD1. The CDR3 consists of 14 residues. With 2 bases clipped from V and 11 bases from J, the junction kept 12 bases outside the gene matches. CDR3 nucleotides: TGTGCCAGCAGTTTATCCTCAGGAAGACAGGGAGAGTACTTC. It specifies CASSLSSGRQGEYF.

V usage is TRBV27 and J usage is TRBJ2-7; D uncertain. Germline V CDR1 and CDR2: MNHEY, SMNVEV (reference sequence). The germline V and J ends were trimmed by 8 bases and 0 bases, with 11 bases remaining between them. There are 13 residues in the CDR3. In nucleotides, the CDR3 is TGTGCCAGCGCCCGGACCGGCTCCTACGAGCAGTACTTC. Translation gives CASARTGSYEQYF.

This clonotype was found many times. This sequence joins TRBV5-1 and TRBJ2-7, with D possibly TRBD2 on 5 matching bases. V gave up 0 bases and J gave up 5 bases, with 12 bases separating them. In germline, CDR1 is SGHRS, CDR2 YFSETQ. The CDR3 totals 14 residues. CDR3: CASSLERTGHEQYF. The DNA of the CDR3 is TGCGCCAGCAGCTTGGAACGGACTGGCCACGAGCAGTACTTC.

In this sample, this clonotype turned up many times. CDR3 region: CRAGQGASGYTF. The CDR3 bases are TGCAGAGCGGGACAGGGGGCGTCCGGCTACACCTTC. The V and J genes are TRBV20-1 and TRBJ1-2, with 12 bases aligning to TRBD1. Germline-derived CDR1 and CDR2 are DFQATT and SNEGSKA (reference sequence). This CDR3 has 12 amino acids.

Remarks on this clonotype: Relative to the germline gene, one junction end is altered; a read error may explain this. V usage is TRBV7-2 and J usage is TRBJ2-7, with D maybe TRBD1 (5 bases). The length of the CDR3 is 13 residues. From germline, CDR1 is SGHTA and CDR2 FQGNSA. CDR3 in amino acids: CASSQGSPYERYF. CDR3 DNA sequence: TGTGCCAGCAGCCAGGGTTCCCCTTACGAGCGGTACTTC.

The chain is built from TRBV29-1 and TRBJ2-7, with unresolved D. There are 13 residues in the CDR3. Germline CDR1 and CDR2: SQVTM and ANQGSEA. Trimming took 3 bases from V and 2 from J, leaving 11 bases between them. CDR3 DNA sequence: TGCAGCGTTGAGGTCGGCATTACCTACGAGCAGTACTTC. Its protein product is CSVEVGITYEQYF.

The V call is TRBV5-1, the J call TRBJ1-4, with a possible D match to TRBD1 (6 bases). CDR1 SGHRS and CDR2 YFSETQ come from the germline V gene. The CDR3 extends over 14 amino acids. V lost 4 bases, J lost 7 bases, and 14 bases lay in between. In DNA form, the CDR3 reads TGCGCCAGCAGCGCCGGGACATATATTGAAAAACTGTTTTTT. Translation gives CASSAGTYIEKLFF.

This chain joins TRBV18 and TRBJ2-2; the D is unclear. With 3 bases removed from V and 0 bases from J, the gap between germline ends came to 11 bases. The CDR3 runs 16 residues. Germline V gene sequence: CDR1 KGHSH, CDR2 LQKENI. The DNA of the CDR3 is TGTGCCAGCTCACCTCTCGGAAACCCGAACACCGGGGAGCTGTTTTTT. As protein: CASSPLGNPNTGELFF.